This passage covers 2 T cell receptor beta chains from one sample sequenced in a study of persistence of HIV-infected CD4 T cells. Antigens for these TCRs are unknown. The immunoSEQ assay was version 4, run in survey mode. Sequenced by immunoSEQ multiplex PCR; TCRdb stores in-frame clones only, minus some. The table has some 30,000 clones, roughly 70% seen once. Overlapping HIV-1 Gag 15-mer peptides at 0.95 to 1 ug per peptide per mL were used. Sorting of responding CD4+ T cells relied on upregulated CD40 ligand together with CD69. This material consisted of CD4+ T cells sorted from PBMCs after roughly 18-hour stimulation, taken from a patient who received antiretroviral therapy. All receptors derive from an adult man with HIV who was CMV-seropositive.

This sequence joins TRBV2 and TRBJ2-4, with TRBD1 matching over 10 bases. The CDR3 extends over 15 amino acids. Germline trimming cut 6 bases from V and 2 bases from J; bases unmatched to any gene: 4. The germline V gene encodes CDR1 SNHLY and CDR2 FYNNEI. CDR3 sequence: CASSGDRGTKNIQYF. Here the CDR3 DNA reads TGTGCCAGCAGCGGGGACAGGGGCACCAAAAACATTCAGTACTTC. The variable domain in full, completed from reference TRBV2 and TRBJ2-4, reads EPEVTQTPSHQVTQMGQEVILRCVPISNHLYFYWYRQILGQKVEFLVSFYNNEISEKSEIFDDQFSVERPDGSNFTLKIRSTKLEDSAMYFCASSGDRGTKNIQYFGAGTRLSVL.

The chain has TRBV13 and TRBJ2-5; unclear D gene. Germline loops: CDR1 PRHDT, CDR2 FYEKMQ (reference sequence). Trimming removed 1 base at V and 0 bases at J, with 6 bases between. CDR3 length: 14 amino acids. The CDR3 spells CASSLETHQETQYF. DNA for the CDR3: TGTGCCAGCAGCTTAGAGACACACCAAGAGACCCAGTACTTC.